The sequence of this T cell receptor (beta chain) was determined in a study of graft-versus-host responses after intestinal transplantation. Whole-study context: Transplant recipients had multivisceral, liver-intestinal, or isolated intestinal grafts. Study observations and caveats: GvH clonotypes were identified within recipient marrow, with a subset emerging first in ileum or blood. Across patients carrying graft-donor T cell macrochimerism, allografts held high graft-versus-host to host-versus-graft clonal ratios.

Concerning this clone itself: Its antigen remains unidentified.

Sequencing was performed with immunoSEQ multiplex PCR; in TCRdb, only in-frame clones are kept and a portion is missing. The sample carries approximately 71,000 clones, about 90% recorded once. The TCR was taken from a human donor who received an intestinal transplant. The starting material was unstimulated CD8+ T cells sorted from spleen or lymph node cells, obtained before intestinal transplant.

CDR3 coding DNA: TGTGCCAGTCGAGCGGGCTCCTACGAGCAGTACTTC. Translation gives CASRAGSYEQYF. The chain links TRBV19 to TRBJ2-7; TRBD2 might be the D (6 bases). CDR1 is LNHDA, CDR2 SQIVND, per germline (reference sequence). The CDR3 sequence is 12 residues long. V lost 8 bases and J 0 bases, leaving 8 bases between the germline ends.